Shown below are 26 T cell receptor beta chains from a single sample sequenced in a study of T-cell memory formation after mild COVID-19. In TCRdb, the 5' RACE reads were re-called with MiXCR into one record per CDR3 protein. The data contain 200,000 to 250,000 distinct CDR3 sequences, over 7.5% of them seen just once; the ten biggest clones take up roughly 3.5%. The specimen was PBMCs or a T cell subset sorted from them (not recorded which). Receptors were obtained from a man aged 18 to 29 who had mild COVID-19 (a few samples of this study predate the infection). Cell type and time point are not known.

The chain combines TRBV5-1 with TRBJ2-5; TRBD1 matches 7 bases. CDR3 length equals 15 residues. The germline V gene encodes CDR1 SGHRS and CDR2 YFSETQ. V shed 0 bases and J 3 bases; nucleotides not matched to a gene: 5. The CDR3: CASSLAGTAEETQYF. In DNA form, the CDR3 reads TGCGCCAGCAGCTTGGCGGGGACAGCTGAAGAGACCCAGTACTTC.

This clonotype was counted ten times or more. The chain is built from TRBV9 and TRBJ2-5, with 7 nucleotides matching TRBD2. Germline lookup yields CDR1 SGDLS and CDR2 YYNGEE. This CDR3 contains 13 residues. V trimming: 6 bases; J trimming: 4 bases; junction bases outside the gene matches: 6. The CDR3 coding sequence is TGTGCCAGCACCCCCGGCGGGGGAGAGACCCAGTACTTC. Amino acid sequence: CASTPGGGETQYF.

V is TRBV3-1 and J is TRBJ1-1; no reliable D call. With 2 bases removed from V and 1 base from J, the gap between germline ends came to 8 bases. This CDR3 has 14 amino acids. Germline values: CDR1 LGHDT, CDR2 YNNKEL (reference sequence). CDR3 nucleotide sequence: TGTGCCAGCAGCCAATTCCTTGGGAACACTGAAGCTTTCTTT. Translation gives CASSQFLGNTEAFF.

The V gene is TRBV5-1, the J gene TRBJ2-5, with a tentative D call TRBD1 (6 bases). The germline V gene encodes CDR1 SGHRS and CDR2 YFSETQ. The ends were cut back, 4 bases at V and 4 bases at J, with 11 bases in the middle. The CDR3 spans 13 residues. CDR3 loop: CASSEDSSETQYF. In nucleotides, the CDR3 is TGCGCCAGCAGCGAGGACAGTTCAGAGACCCAGTACTTC.

This clonotype was counted only a few times. This chain uses TRBV4-1 with TRBJ2-7; 12 nucleotides agree with TRBD2. The trim removed 0 bases at V and 4 bases at J, leaving 7 bases unmatched. The CDR3 runs to 17 residues. CDR1 MGHRA and CDR2 YSYEKL come from the germline V gene. The CDR3 DNA sequence: TGCGCCAGCAGCCAAGAGAGGGGGCTAGCGGGGGGGTACGAGCAGTACTTC. Translated, it gives CASSQERGLAGGYEQYF.

The chain is built from TRBV11-3 and TRBJ2-1; TRBD1 might be the D (6 bases). The CDR3 runs 14 residues. Germline V CDR1 and CDR2: SGHNT, YENEEA. V dropped 5 bases and J dropped 5 bases, with 13 bases sitting between them. The CDR3 loop is CASSPQQGNNEQFF. CDR3 nucleotides: TGTGCCAGCAGCCCTCAACAGGGCAACAATGAGCAGTTCTTC.

The chain links TRBV4-1 to TRBJ2-7; D call uncertain. CDR1 and CDR2 (germline): MGHRA, YSYEKL. Trimming stripped 1 base from V and 4 bases from J, with 17 bases between. This CDR3 spans 16 amino acids. The DNA for the CDR3 is TGCGCCAGCAGCCAAGCGGGTACTATGTCCGGATACGAGCAGTACTTC. Protein product: CASSQAGTMSGYEQYF.

This clonotype has just a few counts. The DNA for the CDR3 is TGTGCCATCAGTGAGTCTAAGGGAAGACAGCCCCAGCATTTT. Its translation: CAISESKGRQPQHF. This chain uses TRBV10-3 with TRBJ1-5; the D is unclear. The CDR3 is 14 residues long. Germline values: CDR1 ENHRY, CDR2 SYGVKD. Trimming removed 0 bases from V and 7 bases from J, with 10 bases in between.

This clonotype was counted a few times. This chain joins TRBV7-6 and TRBJ2-1; the D is unclear. The germline gives CDR1 SGHVS, CDR2 FNYEAQ. This CDR3 has 14 residues. With 1 base removed from V and 5 bases from J, the gap between germline ends came to 9 bases. The CDR3 loop is CASSLEATDNEQFF. The DNA of the CDR3 is TGTGCCAGCAGCTTAGAGGCTACCGACAATGAGCAGTTCTTC. Filled out from reference TRBV7-6 and TRBJ2-1, the complete variable domain reads GAGVSQSPRYKVTKRGQDVALRCDPISGHVSLYWYRQALGQGPEFLTYFNYEAQQDKSGLPNDRFSAERPEGSISTLTIQRTEQRDSAMYRCASSLEATDNEQFFGPGTRLTVL.

Only a few counts were recorded for this clonotype. The rearrangement links TRBV3-1 to TRBJ1-6; D is possibly TRBD1 (6 bases). The CDR3 totals 15 residues. Trimming stripped 3 bases from V and 7 bases from J, with 13 bases between. Germline CDR1 LGHDT, CDR2 YNNKEL (reference sequence). CDR3: CASSQRRGGNSPLHF. CDR3 nucleotides: TGTGCCAGCAGCCAGCGCAGGGGAGGAAATTCACCCCTCCACTTT. The complete variable domain, with remaining parts taken from reference TRBV3-1 and TRBJ1-6, reads DTAVSQTPKYLVTQMGNDKSIKCEQNLGHDTMYWYKQDSKKFLKIMFSYNNKELIINETVPNRFSPKSPDKAHLNLHINSLELGDSAVYFCASSQRRGGNSPLHFGNGTRLTVT.

In its sample, this clonotype was seen a few times. The chain has TRBV5-1 and TRBJ1-3, with 7 bases matching TRBD1. J lost 1 base, V lost 7 bases, and 2 bases had no gene match. Germline values: CDR1 SGHRS, CDR2 YFSETQ. The CDR3 contains 13 residues. The CDR3 sequence is CASSGGSGNTIYF. The DNA of the CDR3 is TGCGCCAGCTCAGGGGGTTCTGGAAACACCATATATTTT.

At least ten counts were recorded for this clonotype. The chain recombines TRBV20-1 with TRBJ1-5; TRBD1 aligns across 7 bases. After removal of 4 bases from V and 5 bases from J, the junction contained 2 bases not matched to a gene. The CDR3 has 12 amino acids. Germline V gene sequence: CDR1 DFQATT, CDR2 SNEGSKA (reference sequence). CDR3 sequence reads: CSANRGDQPQHF. DNA for the CDR3: TGCAGTGCTAACAGGGGCGATCAGCCCCAGCATTTT.

This clonotype was seen at least ten times. The V call is TRBV30, the J call TRBJ2-2; 8 positions agree with TRBD1. The V gene end was trimmed by 3 bases and the J gene end by 6 bases; junction bases not matched to a gene: 3. Germline loops: CDR1 GTSNPN, CDR2 SVGIG (reference sequence). This CDR3 has 13 amino acids. CDR3 sequence: CAWSRQGSGELFF. CDR3 DNA: TGTGCCTGGAGCCGACAGGGGTCCGGGGAGCTGTTTTTT.

The CDR3, as DNA: TGTGCCAGCAGTTACCCAACCACGGGGGTCGGGACTGTGGATACGCAGTATTTT. This sequence encodes CASSYPTTGVGTVDTQYF. The rearrangement joins TRBV6-2 or TRBV6-3 to TRBJ2-3; D perhaps matches TRBD2 (6 bases). The V gene's germline CDR1 is MNHEY and CDR2 SVGEGT. This CDR3 has 18 residues. Trimming pared 2 bases from V and 6 bases from J, leaving 24 bases between.

CDR3 DNA sequence: TGTGCCAGTAGTATCGGGGGGGCTGCTTACGAGCAGTACTTC. Amino acid sequence: CASSIGGAAYEQYF. J is TRBJ2-7 and V is TRBV19; 8 bases are a match to TRBD2. The germline CDR1 and CDR2 sequences are LNHDA and SQIVND (reference sequence). The CDR3 runs 14 residues. With 3 bases clipped from V and 4 bases from J, the junction kept 5 bases outside the gene matches.

The V call is TRBV10-3, the J call TRBJ1-2; 8 nucleotides agree with TRBD1. This CDR3 region has 18 residues. Germline values: CDR1 ENHRY, CDR2 SYGVKD. Trimming removed 0 bases from V and 8 bases from J; junction bases left unmatched: 17. The CDR3 sequence is CAISESGTGSLLSQGYTF. CDR3 nucleotides: TGTGCCATCAGTGAGTCGGGGACAGGATCCCTCTTGAGTCAAGGCTACACCTTC.

This clonotype was found a few times. This chain links TRBV25-1 with TRBJ1-6, with a possible D match to TRBD1 (5 bases). Germline-derived CDR1 and CDR2 are MGHDK and SYGVNS. The CDR3 totals 16 residues. V was clipped by 1 base and J by 12 bases, with 19 bases between them. The CDR3 loop reads CASSESQGLKIGPLHF. CDR3 sequence (DNA): TGTGCCAGCAGTGAATCCCAGGGTTTAAAGATAGGACCCCTCCACTTT.

The rearrangement links TRBV9 to TRBJ1-2; D is unclear. Looked up from germline, CDR1 is SGDLS and CDR2 is YYNGEE. This CDR3 has 12 residues. Trimming stripped 3 bases from V and 8 bases from J, with 11 bases between. CDR3 bases: TGTGCCAGCAGCGCCAGGAACAGAGGCTACACCTTC. Its translation: CASSARNRGYTF.

Only a few counts were recorded for this clonotype. The genes are TRBV3-1 and TRBJ2-1; D perhaps matches TRBD1 (5 bases). Trimming pared 0 bases from V and 9 bases from J, leaving 15 bases between. The CDR3 has 15 amino acids. Germline CDR1 and CDR2: LGHDT and YNNKEL (reference sequence). CDR3 bases: TGTGCCAGCAGCCAAGATTTTTCAGGGTGGGGTGAGCAGTTCTTC. It is translated as CASSQDFSGWGEQFF.

Remarks on this clonotype: A junction end diverges from the germline sequence, so it may reflect a read error. The chain joins TRBV20-1 to TRBJ2-3; 8 bases line up with TRBD2. CDR1 and CDR2 from the germline V gene are DFQATT and SNEGSKA (reference sequence). CDR3 length: 15 amino acids. CDR3 coding DNA: TGCAGTGCTACCCCGGGGGGGGCCCGCACAGATACGAAGTATTTT. Its translation is CSATPGGARTDTKYF.

The gene calls are TRBV7-2 and TRBJ2-5, with D tentatively TRBD1 or TRBD2 (5 bases each). The length of the CDR3 is 15 residues. From germline, CDR1 is SGHTA and CDR2 FQGNSA. Trimming took 2 bases from V and 1 from J, leaving 11 bases between them. The CDR3 bases are TGTGCCAGCAGCTTAAGGGGACGACGCCAAGAGACCCAGTACTTC. Its translation is CASSLRGRRQETQYF.

This clonotype was picked up many times. The rearrangement uses TRBV4-3 and TRBJ2-5, with 9 bases fitting TRBD2. The ends lost 0 bases at V and 2 bases at J; junction bases unmatched: 4. In germline, CDR1 is LGHNA, CDR2 YSLEER. There are 16 residues in the CDR3. In DNA form, the CDR3 reads TGCGCCAGCAGCCAAGATCCAGCGGGGGGACAAGAGACCCAGTACTTC. Protein product: CASSQDPAGGQETQYF.

This sequence joins TRBV14 and TRBJ2-3, with 9 positions matching TRBD2. The CDR3 loop spans 16 amino acids. CDR1 is SGHDN and CDR2 is FVKESK in the germline V gene. Trimming cost V 0 bases and J 4 bases; bases outside gene matches: 5. The CDR3 sequence is CASSQEGGGAADTQYF. CDR3 DNA sequence: TGTGCCAGCAGCCAAGAAGGCGGGGGGGCCGCAGATACGCAGTATTTT.

This clonotype was seen more than once but under ten times. V is TRBV5-1 and J is TRBJ2-5; 8 positions match TRBD1. Germline assignment: CDR1 SGHRS and CDR2 YFSETQ. V lost 8 bases to trimming and J lost 8 bases; unmatched junction nucleotides: 14. The CDR3 is made up of 14 amino acids. The CDR3: CASSTGGGQGTQYF. The CDR3 DNA follows: TGCGCCAGTTCCACTGGGGGTGGACAGGGAACCCAGTACTTC. The complete variable domain, with remaining parts taken from reference TRBV5-1 and TRBJ2-5, reads KAGVTQTPRYLIKTRGQQVTLSCSPISGHRSVSWYQQTPGQGLQFLFEYFSETQRNKGNFPGRFSGRQFSNSRSEMNVSTLELGDSALYLCASSTGGGQGTQYFGPGTRLLVL.

This clonotype was observed a handful of times. This rearrangement joins TRBV6-5 to TRBJ1-2; tentatively, D is TRBD1 (6 bases). The CDR3 contains 14 residues. V lost 7 bases and J lost 2, with 14 bases in between. CDR1 is MNHEY, CDR2 SVGAGI, per germline. The CDR3 DNA is TGTGCCAGCACTAGACAGGAAACCAACTATGGCTACACCTTC. Translation: CASTRQETNYGYTF.

The genes are TRBV27 and TRBJ2-3; TRBD1 is a possible D gene (6 bases). Between the trimmed V and J ends, which lost 8 bases and 2 bases, there was a span of 20 bases. CDR3 length: 16 residues. Per the germline V gene, CDR1 is MNHEY and CDR2 is SMNVEV (reference sequence). The CDR3 protein is CASWSHGTPITDTQYF. CDR3 coding DNA: TGTGCCAGCTGGTCCCACGGGACACCGATCACAGATACGCAGTATTTT.